The entry below describes one T cell receptor (beta chain). The target antigen is unknown. The junction differs from germline at one of its ends, possibly a read error. This beta chain was picked up by a library intended for alpha chains and is off target, so its count carries little meaning. As to time point: sample taken at primary tumor resection. The sample is drawn from a study of spatial heterogeneity in lung cancer. TCRdb processed the 5' RACE reads anew with MiXCR; each CDR3 protein has one entry. The table records about 20,000 distinct CDR3 sequences, around 5.5% of them present only once. The study's findings and limits: Expanded intratumoral alpha and beta TCR counts tracked tumor mutation counts. Ubiquitous expanded TCR counts tracked ubiquitous nonsynonymous mutations; regional expanded TCR counts tracked regional nonsynonymous mutations.

This receptor was obtained from a female donor with early-stage non-small cell lung cancer. The sample in question was lung tumor tissue, obtained at surgery.

CDR3 sequence: CVSSLQTDTGELFF. DNA of the CDR3: TGCGTCAGCAGCTTGCAGACGGACACCGGGGAGCTGTTTTTT. The chain combines TRBV5-1 with TRBJ2-2; the D is unclear. Per the germline V gene, CDR1 is SGHRS and CDR2 is YFSETQ. CDR3 size: 14 residues.